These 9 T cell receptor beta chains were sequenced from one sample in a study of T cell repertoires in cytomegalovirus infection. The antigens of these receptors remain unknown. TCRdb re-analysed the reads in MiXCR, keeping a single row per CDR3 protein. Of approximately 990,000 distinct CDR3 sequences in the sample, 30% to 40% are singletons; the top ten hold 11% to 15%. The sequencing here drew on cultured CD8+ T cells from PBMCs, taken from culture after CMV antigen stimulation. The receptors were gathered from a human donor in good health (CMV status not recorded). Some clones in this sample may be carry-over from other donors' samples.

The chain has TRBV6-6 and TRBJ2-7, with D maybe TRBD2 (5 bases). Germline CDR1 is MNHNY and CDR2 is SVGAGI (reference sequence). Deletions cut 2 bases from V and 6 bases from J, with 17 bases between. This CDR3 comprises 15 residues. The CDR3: CASSYRLNGAFEQYV. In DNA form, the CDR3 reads TGTGCCAGCAGTTACAGACTAAATGGAGCCTTCGAGCAGTACGTC.

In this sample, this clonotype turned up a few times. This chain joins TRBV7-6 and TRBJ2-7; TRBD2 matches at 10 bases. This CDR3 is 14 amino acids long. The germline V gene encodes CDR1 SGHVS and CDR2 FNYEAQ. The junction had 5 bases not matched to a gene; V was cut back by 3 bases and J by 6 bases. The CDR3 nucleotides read TGTGCCAGCAGCTTTGGTAGCGGGGGGCCCGAGCAGTACTTC. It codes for CASSFGSGGPEQYF.

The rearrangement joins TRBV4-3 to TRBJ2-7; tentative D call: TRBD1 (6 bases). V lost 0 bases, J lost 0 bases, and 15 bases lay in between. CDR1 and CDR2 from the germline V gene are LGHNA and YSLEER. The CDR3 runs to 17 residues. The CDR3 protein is CASSQDYYRASSYEQYV. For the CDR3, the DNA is TGCGCCAGCAGCCAAGATTACTACAGGGCTAGCTCCTACGAGCAGTACGTC.

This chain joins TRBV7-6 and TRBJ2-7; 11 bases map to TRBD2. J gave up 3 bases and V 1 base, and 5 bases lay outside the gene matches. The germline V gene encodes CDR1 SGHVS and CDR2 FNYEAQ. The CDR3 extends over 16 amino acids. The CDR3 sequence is CASSLVALAGGYEQYV. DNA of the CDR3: TGTGCCAGCAGCTTAGTTGCGCTAGCGGGGGGCTACGAGCAGTACGTC.

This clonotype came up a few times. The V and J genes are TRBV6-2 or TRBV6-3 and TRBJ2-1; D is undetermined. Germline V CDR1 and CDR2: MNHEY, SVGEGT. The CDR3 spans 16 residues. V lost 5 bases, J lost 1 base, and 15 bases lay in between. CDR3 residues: CASSTPPFWSYNEQFF. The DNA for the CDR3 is TGTGCCAGCAGTACCCCGCCTTTTTGGTCCTACAATGAGCAGTTCTTC.

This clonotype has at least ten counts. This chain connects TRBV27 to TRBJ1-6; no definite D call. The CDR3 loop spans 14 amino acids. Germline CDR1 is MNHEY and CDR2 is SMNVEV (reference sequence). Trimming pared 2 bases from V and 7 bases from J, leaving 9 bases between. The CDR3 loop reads CASSLRGANSPLHF. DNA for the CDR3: TGTGCCAGCAGTTTAAGAGGTGCAAATTCACCCCTCCACTTT.

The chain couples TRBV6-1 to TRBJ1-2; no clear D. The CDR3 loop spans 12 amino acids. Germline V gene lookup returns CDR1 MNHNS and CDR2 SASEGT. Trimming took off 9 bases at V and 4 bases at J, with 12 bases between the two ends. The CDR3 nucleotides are TGTGCCAGTGGGAGTCCCAGCTATGGCTACACCTTC. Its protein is CASGSPSYGYTF.

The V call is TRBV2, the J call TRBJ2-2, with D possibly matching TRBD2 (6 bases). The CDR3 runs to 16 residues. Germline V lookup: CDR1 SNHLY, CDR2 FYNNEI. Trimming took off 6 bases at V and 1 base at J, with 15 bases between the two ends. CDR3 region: CASRKGSGVNTGELFF. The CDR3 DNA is TGTGCCAGCAGGAAGGGGTCGGGGGTGAACACCGGGGAGCTGTTTTTT. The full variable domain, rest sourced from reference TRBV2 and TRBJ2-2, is EPEVTQTPSHQVTQMGQEVILRCVPISNHLYFYWYRQILGQKVEFLVSFYNNEISEKSEIFDDQFSVERPDGSNFTLKIRSTKLEDSAMYFCASRKGSGVNTGELFFGEGSRLTVL.

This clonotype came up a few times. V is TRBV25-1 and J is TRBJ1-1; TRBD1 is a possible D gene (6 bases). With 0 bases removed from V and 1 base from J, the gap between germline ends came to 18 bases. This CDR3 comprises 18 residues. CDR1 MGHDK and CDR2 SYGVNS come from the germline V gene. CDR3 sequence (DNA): TGTGCCAGCAGTGAATATATTCTACAGACAGGAACGAACACTGAAGCTTTCTTT. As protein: CASSEYILQTGTNTEAFF.